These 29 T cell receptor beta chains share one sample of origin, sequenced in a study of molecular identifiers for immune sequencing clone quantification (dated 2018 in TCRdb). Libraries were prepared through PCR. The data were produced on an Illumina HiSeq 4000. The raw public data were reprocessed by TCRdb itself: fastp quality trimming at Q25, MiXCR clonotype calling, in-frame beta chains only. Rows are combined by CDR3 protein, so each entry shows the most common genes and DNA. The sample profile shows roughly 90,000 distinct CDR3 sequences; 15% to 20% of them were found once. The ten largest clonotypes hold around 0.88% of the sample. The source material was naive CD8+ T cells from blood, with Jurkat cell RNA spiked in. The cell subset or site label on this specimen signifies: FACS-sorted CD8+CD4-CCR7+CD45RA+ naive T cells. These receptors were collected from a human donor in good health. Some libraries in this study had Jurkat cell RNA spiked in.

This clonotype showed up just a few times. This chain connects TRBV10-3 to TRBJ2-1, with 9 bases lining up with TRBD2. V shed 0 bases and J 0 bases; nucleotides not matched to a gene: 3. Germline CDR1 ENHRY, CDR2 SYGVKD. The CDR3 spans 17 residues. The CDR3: CAISESIAGASYNEQFF. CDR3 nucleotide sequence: TGTGCCATCAGTGAGTCGATAGCGGGGGCCTCCTACAATGAGCAGTTCTTC.

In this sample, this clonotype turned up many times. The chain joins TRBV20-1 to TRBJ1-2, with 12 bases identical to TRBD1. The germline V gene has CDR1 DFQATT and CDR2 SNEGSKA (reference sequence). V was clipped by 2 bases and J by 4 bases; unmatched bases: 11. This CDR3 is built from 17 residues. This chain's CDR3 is CSARRRDRGRFVYGYTF. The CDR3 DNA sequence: TGCAGTGCTAGACGCCGGGACAGGGGGCGCTTCGTCTATGGCTACACCTTC.

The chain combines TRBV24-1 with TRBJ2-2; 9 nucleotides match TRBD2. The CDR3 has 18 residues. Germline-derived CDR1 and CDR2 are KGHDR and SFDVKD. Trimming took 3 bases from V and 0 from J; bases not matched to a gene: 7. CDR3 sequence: CATSDPGTSSANTGELFF. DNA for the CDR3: TGTGCCACCAGTGATCCCGGGACTAGCTCGGCGAACACCGGGGAGCTGTTTTTT.

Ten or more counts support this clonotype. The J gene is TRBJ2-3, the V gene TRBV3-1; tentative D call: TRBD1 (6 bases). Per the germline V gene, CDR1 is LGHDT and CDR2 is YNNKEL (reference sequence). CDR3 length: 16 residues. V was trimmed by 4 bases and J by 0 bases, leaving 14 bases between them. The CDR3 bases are TGTGCCAGCAGCCCACAGGGATCTCGTAGCACAGATACGCAGTATTTT. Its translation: CASSPQGSRSTDTQYF.

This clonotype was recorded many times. This chain's CDR3 is CATSDFGRKYF. The DNA for the CDR3 is TGTGCCACCAGTGATTTCGGCCGGAAGTATTTT. The chain has TRBV24-1 and TRBJ2-3; D gene unclear. This CDR3 has 11 residues. V dropped 1 base and J dropped 13 bases, with 8 bases sitting between them. Germline CDR1 is KGHDR and CDR2 is SFDVKD.

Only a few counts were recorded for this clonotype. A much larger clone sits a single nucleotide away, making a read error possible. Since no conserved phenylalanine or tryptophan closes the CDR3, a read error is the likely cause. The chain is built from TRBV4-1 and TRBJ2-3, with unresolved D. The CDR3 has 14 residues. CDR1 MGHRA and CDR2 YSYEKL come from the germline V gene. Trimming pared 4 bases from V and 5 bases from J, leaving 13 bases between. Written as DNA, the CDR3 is TGCGCCAGCAGCCCCCGGATCGGCGGAGATACGCAGTATCTT. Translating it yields CASSPRIGGDTQYL.

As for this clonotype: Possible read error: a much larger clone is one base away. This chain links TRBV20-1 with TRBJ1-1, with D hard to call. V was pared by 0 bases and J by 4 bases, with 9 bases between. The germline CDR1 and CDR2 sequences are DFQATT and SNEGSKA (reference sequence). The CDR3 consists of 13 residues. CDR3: CSARDPWGTEAFF. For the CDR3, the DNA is TGCAGTGCTAGAGATCCATGGGGCACTGAAGCTTTCTTT.

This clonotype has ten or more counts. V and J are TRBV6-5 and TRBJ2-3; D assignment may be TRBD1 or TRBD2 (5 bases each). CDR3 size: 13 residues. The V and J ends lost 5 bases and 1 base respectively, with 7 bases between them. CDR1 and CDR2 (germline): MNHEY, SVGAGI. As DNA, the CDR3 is TGTGCCAGCAGTCTGGGGGGCACAGATACGCAGTATTTT. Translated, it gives CASSLGGTDTQYF.

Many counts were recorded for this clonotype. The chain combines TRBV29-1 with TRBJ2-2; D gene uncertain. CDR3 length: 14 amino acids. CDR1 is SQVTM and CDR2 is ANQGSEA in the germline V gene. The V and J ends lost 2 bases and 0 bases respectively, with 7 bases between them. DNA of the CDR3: TGCAGCGTTGAATATGGAACGAACACCGGGGAGCTGTTTTTT. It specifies CSVEYGTNTGELFF.

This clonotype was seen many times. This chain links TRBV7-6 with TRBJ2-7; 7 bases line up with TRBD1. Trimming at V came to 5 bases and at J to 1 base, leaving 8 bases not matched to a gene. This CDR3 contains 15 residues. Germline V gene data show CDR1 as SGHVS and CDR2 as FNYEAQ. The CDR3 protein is CASSQEPGGSYEQYF. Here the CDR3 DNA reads TGTGCCAGCAGCCAAGAACCAGGGGGTTCCTACGAGCAGTACTTC.

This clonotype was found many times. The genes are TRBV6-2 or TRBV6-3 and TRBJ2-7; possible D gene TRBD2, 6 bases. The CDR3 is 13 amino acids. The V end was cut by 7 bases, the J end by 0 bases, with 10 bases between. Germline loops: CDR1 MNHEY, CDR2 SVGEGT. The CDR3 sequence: CASTGLSSYEQYF. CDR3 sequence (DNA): TGTGCCAGCACGGGACTCAGCTCCTACGAGCAGTACTTC.

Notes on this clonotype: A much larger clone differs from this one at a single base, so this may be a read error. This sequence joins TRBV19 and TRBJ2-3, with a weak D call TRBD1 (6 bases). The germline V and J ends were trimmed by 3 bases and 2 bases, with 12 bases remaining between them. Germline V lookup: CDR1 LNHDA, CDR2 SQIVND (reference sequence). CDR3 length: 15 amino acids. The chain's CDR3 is CASSITGRHTDTQYF. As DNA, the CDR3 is TGTGCCAGTAGTATCACAGGGCGACACACAGATACGCAGTATTTT.

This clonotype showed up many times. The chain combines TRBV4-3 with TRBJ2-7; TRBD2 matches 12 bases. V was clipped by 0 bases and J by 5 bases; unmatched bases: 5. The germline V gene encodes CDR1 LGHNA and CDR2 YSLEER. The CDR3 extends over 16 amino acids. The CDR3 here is CASSQDLWTSGNEQYF. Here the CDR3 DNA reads TGCGCCAGCAGCCAAGATCTTTGGACTAGCGGGAACGAGCAGTACTTC.

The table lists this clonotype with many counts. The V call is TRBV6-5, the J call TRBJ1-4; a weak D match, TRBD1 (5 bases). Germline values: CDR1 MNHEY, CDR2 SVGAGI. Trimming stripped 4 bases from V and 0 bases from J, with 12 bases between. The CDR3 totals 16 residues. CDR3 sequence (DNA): TGTGCCAGCAGTTCGGACATAACGGCAACTAATGAAAAACTGTTTTTT. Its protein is CASSSDITATNEKLFF.

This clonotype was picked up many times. In DNA, the CDR3 is TGTGCCAGCAGTTTAGGGTCGACTATACAAGAGACCCAGTACTTC. It codes for CASSLGSTIQETQYF. V gene TRBV12-3 or TRBV12-4 combines with J gene TRBJ2-5, with D possibly being TRBD2 (5 bases). The CDR3 contains 15 residues. Trimming cost V 1 base and J 2 bases, with 11 bases left between them.

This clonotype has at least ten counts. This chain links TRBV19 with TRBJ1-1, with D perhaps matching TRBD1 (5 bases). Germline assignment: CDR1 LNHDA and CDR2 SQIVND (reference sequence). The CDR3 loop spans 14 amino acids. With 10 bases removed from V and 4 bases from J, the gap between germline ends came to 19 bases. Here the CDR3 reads CATIPGPLSTEAFF. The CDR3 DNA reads TGTGCCACAATACCGGGACCCCTGTCCACTGAAGCTTTCTTT.

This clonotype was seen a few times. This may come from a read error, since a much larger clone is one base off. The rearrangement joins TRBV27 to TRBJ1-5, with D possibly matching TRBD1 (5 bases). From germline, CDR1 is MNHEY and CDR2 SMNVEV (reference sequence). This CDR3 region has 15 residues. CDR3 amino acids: CASSMDIYSSQPQHF. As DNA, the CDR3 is TGTGCCAGCAGTATGGACATTTACAGCAGTCAGCCCCAGCATTTT.

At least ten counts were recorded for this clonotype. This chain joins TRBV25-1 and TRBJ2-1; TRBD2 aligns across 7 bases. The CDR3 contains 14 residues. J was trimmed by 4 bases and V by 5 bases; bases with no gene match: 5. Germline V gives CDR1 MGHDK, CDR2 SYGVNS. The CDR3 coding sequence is TGTGCCAGCAGTACCCGGGACTATTACAATGAGCAGTTCTTC. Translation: CASSTRDYYNEQFF.

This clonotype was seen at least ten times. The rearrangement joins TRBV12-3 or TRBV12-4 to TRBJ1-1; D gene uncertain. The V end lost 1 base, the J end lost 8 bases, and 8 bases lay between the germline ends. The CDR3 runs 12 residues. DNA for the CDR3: TGTGCCAGCAGTTTAGAGTGGTCCGAAGCTTTCTTT. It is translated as CASSLEWSEAFF.

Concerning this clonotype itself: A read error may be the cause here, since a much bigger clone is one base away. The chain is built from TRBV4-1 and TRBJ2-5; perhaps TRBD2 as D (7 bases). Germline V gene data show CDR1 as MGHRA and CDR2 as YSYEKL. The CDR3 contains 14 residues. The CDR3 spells CAGSGDMARETQYF. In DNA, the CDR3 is TGCGCCGGCAGCGGGGACATGGCTCGGGAGACCCAGTACTTC.

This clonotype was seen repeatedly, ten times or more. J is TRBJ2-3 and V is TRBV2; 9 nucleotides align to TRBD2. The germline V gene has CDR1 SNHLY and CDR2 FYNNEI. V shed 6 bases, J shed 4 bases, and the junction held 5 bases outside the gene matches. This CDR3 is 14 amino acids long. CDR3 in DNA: TGTGCCAGCAGCGTAGCGGGAGTTCCAGATACGCAGTATTTT. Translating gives CASSVAGVPDTQYF. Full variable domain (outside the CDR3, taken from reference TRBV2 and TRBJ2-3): EPEVTQTPSHQVTQMGQEVILRCVPISNHLYFYWYRQILGQKVEFLVSFYNNEISEKSEIFDDQFSVERPDGSNFTLKIRSTKLEDSAMYFCASSVAGVPDTQYFGPGTRLTVL.

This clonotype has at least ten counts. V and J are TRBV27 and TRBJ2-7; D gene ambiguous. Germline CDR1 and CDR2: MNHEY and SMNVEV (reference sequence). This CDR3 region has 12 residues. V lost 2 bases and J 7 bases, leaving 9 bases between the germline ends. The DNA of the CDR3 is TGTGCCAGCAGTTTAGCTATGGGAGAGCAGTACTTC. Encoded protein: CASSLAMGEQYF.

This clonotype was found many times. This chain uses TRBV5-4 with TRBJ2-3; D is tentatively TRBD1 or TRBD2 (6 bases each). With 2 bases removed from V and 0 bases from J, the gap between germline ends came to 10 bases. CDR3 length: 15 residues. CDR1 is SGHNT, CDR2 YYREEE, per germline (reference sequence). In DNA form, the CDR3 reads TGTGCCAGCAGCTTCTGGGGGGCAAGCACAGATACGCAGTATTTT. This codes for CASSFWGASTDTQYF.

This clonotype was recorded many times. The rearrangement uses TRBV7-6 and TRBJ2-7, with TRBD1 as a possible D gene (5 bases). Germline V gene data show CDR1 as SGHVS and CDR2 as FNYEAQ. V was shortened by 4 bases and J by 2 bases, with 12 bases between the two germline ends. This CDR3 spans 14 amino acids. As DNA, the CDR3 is TGTGCCAGCAGCTCCGCAGGGTTTCCCTACGAGCAGTACTTC. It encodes CASSSAGFPYEQYF.

The CDR3 DNA reads as TGCAGTGCTAGACTAGGTATGAACACTGAAGCTTTCTTT. It codes for CSARLGMNTEAFF. The genes are TRBV20-1 and TRBJ1-1; D remains ambiguous. The CDR3 consists of 13 residues. The V gene's germline CDR1 is DFQATT and CDR2 SNEGSKA (reference sequence). Trimming shortened V by 2 bases and J by 0 bases, and 7 bases separated the two germline ends.

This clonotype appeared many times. CDR3 DNA: TGTGCCAGCAGCCAAGACGTCGGGGGGCCCTACGAGCAGTACTTC. Residues: CASSQDVGGPYEQYF. This sequence joins TRBV3-1 and TRBJ2-7; TRBD2 is a possible D gene (7 bases). The CDR3 sequence is 15 residues long. Trimming cost V 0 bases and J 2 bases, with 11 bases left between them. Germline CDR1 and CDR2: LGHDT and YNNKEL (reference sequence).

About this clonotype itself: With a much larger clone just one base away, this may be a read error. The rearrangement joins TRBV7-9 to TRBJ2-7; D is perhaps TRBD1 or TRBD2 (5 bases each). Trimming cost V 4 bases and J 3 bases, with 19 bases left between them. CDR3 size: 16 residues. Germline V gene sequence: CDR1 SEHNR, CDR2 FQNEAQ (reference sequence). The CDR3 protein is CASSSALGMGDYEQYF. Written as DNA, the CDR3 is TGTGCCAGCAGCTCGGCCCTTGGGATGGGGGACTACGAGCAGTACTTC.

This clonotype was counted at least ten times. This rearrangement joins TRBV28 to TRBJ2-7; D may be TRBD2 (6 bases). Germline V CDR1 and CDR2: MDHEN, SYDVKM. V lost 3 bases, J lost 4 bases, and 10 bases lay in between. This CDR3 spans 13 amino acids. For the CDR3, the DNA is TGTGCCAGCAGTTTTAGCGGAATATACGAGCAGTACTTC. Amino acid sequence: CASSFSGIYEQYF.

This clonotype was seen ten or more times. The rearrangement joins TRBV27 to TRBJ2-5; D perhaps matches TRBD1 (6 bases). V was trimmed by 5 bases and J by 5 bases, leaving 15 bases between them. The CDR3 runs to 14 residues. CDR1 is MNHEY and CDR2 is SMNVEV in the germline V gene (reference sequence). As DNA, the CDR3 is TGTGCCAGCAGTCCCTCGACAGGCCGCGAGACCCAGTACTTC. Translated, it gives CASSPSTGRETQYF.